This T cell receptor (beta chain) emerged from a study of Graves' ophthalmopathy and Graves' hyperthyroidism. The ends lost 4 bases at V and 2 bases at J; junction bases unmatched: 3. In germline, CDR1 is MRHNA, CDR2 SNTAGT. The CDR3 covers 15 residues. Researchers classed hyperthyroidism as stable given no ophthalmopathy within 18 months of follow-up. RNA transcripts yielded amplified TCR beta CDR3 regions. Second-round multiplex PCR came after first-round RT-PCR with HTBI primers. TCRdb analysed the multiplex PCR reads with MiXCR anew, one entry per CDR3 protein. The sample yields hundreds of thousands of distinct CDR3 sequences, around a fifth seen once. This clonotype was recorded at least ten times. The antigen is not known. Whole-study results and caveats: Sensitivity of around 64% and specificity of roughly 72% were achieved by the model that predicted ophthalmopathy progression.

The gene calls are TRBV6-4 and TRBJ2-3, with 10 nucleotides matching TRBD2. The TCR comes from a woman aged 18-35 years with stable Graves' hyperthyroidism. Sequencing was done on a sample of peripheral blood. The CDR3 DNA follows: TGTGCCAGCAGTGTCGGACTAGCGGACACAGATACGCAGTATTTT. Protein: CASSVGLADTDTQYF.